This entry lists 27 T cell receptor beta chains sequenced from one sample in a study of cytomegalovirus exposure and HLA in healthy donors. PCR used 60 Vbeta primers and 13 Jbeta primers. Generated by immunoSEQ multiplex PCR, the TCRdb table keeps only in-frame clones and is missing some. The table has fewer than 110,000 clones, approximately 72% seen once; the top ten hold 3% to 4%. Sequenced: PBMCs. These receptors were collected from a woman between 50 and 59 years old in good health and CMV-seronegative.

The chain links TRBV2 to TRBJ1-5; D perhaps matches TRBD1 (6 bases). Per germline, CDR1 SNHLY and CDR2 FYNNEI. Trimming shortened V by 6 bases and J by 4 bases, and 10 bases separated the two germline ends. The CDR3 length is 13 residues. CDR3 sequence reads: CASRDDRNQPQHF. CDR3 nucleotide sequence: TGTGCCAGCAGAGACGACAGGAATCAGCCCCAGCATTTT.

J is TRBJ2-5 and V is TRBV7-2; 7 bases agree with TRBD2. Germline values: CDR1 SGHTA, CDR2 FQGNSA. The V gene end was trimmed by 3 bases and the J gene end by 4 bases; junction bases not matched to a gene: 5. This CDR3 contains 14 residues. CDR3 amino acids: CASSLGGFGETQYF. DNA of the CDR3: TGTGCCAGCAGCTTGGGGGGGTTCGGAGAGACCCAGTACTTC. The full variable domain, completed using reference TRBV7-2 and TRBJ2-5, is GAGVSQSPSNKVTEKGKDVELRCDPISGHTALYWYRQSLGQGLEFLIYFQGNSAPDKSGLPSDRFSAERTGGSVSTLTIQRTQQEDSAVYLCASSLGGFGETQYFGPGTRLLVL.

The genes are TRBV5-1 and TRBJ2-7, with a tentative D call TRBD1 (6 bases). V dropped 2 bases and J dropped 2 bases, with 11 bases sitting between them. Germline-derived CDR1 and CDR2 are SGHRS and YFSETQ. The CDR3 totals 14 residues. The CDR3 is CASSLQGGPYEQYF. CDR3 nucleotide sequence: TGCGCCAGCAGCTTACAGGGTGGCCCCTACGAGCAGTACTTC.

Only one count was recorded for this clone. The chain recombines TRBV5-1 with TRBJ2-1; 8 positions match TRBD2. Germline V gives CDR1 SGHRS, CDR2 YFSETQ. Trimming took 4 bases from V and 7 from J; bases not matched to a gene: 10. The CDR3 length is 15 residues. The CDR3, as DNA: TGCGCCAGCAGCATGGGACTAGTAAAGGGGAATGAGCAGTTCTTC. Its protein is CASSMGLVKGNEQFF.

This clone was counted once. This CDR3 reads CASSPRGGSYEQYF. The CDR3 DNA sequence: TGTGCCAGCAGCCCCCGCGGGGGCTCCTACGAGCAGTACTTC. The chain uses TRBV7-6 and TRBJ2-7, with 7 nucleotides matching TRBD2. Looked up from germline, CDR1 is SGHVS and CDR2 is FNYEAQ. J gave up 0 bases and V 5 bases, and 4 bases lay outside the gene matches. The CDR3 length is 14 residues. Combining the CDR3 with reference TRBV7-6 and TRBJ2-7 gives the whole variable domain GAGVSQSPRYKVTKRGQDVALRCDPISGHVSLYWYRQALGQGPEFLTYFNYEAQQDKSGLPNDRFSAERPEGSISTLTIQRTEQRDSAMYRCASSPRGGSYEQYFGPGTRLTVT.

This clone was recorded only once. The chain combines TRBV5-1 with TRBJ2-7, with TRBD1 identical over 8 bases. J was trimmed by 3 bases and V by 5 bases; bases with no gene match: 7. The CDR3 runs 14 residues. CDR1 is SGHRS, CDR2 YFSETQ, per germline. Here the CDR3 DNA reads TGCGCCAGCAGACCCGGACAGGGCTACTACGAGCAGTACTTC. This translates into CASRPGQGYYEQYF.

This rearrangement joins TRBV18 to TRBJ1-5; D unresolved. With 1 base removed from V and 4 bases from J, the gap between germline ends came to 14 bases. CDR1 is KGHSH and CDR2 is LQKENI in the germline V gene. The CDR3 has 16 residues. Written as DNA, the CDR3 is TGTGCCAGCTCACCACTCGGCCTCAGCGGGAATCAGCCCCAGCATTTT. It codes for CASSPLGLSGNQPQHF.

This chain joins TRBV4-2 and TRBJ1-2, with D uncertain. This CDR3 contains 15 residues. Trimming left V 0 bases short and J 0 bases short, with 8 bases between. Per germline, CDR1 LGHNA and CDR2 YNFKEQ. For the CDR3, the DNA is TGTGCCAGCAGCCAAGATCTTCCAGCTAACTATGGCTACACCTTC. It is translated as CASSQDLPANYGYTF.

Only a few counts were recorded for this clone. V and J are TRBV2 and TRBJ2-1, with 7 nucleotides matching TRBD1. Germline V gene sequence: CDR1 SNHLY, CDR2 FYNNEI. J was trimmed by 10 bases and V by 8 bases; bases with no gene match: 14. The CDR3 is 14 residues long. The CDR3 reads CASVGTDRAAEQFF. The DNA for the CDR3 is TGTGCCAGCGTAGGGACAGACAGGGCGGCGGAGCAGTTCTTC.

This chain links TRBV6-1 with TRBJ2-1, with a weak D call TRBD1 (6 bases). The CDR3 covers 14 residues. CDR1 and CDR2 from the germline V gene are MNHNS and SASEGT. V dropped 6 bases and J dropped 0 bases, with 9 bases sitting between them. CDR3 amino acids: CASRGDTSYNEQFF. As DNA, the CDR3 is TGTGCCAGCAGGGGGGACACCTCCTACAATGAGCAGTTCTTC.

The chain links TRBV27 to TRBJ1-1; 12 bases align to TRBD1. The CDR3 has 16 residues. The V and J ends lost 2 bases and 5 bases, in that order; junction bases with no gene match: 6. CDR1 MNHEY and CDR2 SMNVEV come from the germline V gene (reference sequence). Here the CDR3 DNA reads TGTGCCAGCAGTTTAGGGGGACAGGGGGCGAGGACTGAAGCTTTCTTT. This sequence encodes CASSLGGQGARTEAFF.

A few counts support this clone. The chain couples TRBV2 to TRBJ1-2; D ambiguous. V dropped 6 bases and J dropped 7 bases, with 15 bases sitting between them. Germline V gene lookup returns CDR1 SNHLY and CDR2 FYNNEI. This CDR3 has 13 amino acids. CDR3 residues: CASRVQALFGYTF. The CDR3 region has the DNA TGTGCCAGCAGGGTCCAGGCGTTATTTGGCTACACCTTC.

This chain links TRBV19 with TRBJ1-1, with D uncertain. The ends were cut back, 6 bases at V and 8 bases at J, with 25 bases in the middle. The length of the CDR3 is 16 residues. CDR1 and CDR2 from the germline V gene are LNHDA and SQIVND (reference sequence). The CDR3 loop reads CASRTDGLVGGLEAFF. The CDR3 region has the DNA TGTGCCAGTAGGACGGACGGATTAGTAGGAGGCTTAGAAGCTTTCTTT.

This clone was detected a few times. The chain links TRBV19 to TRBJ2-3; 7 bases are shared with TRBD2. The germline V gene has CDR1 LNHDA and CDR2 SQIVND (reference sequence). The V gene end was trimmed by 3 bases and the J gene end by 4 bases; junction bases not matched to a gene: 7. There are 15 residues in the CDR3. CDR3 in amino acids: CASSMERGGADTQYF. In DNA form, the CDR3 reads TGTGCCAGTAGTATGGAGCGGGGAGGCGCAGATACGCAGTATTTT.

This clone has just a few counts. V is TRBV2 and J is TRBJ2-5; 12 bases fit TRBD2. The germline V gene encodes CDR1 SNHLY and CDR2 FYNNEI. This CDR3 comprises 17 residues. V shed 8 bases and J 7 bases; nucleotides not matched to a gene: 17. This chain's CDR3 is CASVSRTSGTRGRTQYF. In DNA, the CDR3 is TGTGCCAGCGTATCTCGGACTAGCGGGACCAGGGGACGGACCCAGTACTTC.

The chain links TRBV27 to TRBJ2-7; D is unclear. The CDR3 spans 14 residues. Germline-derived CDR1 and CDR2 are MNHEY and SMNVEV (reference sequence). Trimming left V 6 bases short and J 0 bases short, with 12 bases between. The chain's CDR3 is CASSRSPGSYEQYF. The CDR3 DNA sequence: TGTGCCAGCAGCCGATCTCCGGGCTCCTACGAGCAGTACTTC.

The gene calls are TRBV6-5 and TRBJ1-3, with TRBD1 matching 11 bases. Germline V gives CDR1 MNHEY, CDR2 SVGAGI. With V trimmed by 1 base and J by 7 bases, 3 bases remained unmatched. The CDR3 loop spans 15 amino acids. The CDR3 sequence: CASSYWTGGTNTIYF. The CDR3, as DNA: TGTGCCAGCAGTTACTGGACAGGGGGCACGAACACCATATATTTT.

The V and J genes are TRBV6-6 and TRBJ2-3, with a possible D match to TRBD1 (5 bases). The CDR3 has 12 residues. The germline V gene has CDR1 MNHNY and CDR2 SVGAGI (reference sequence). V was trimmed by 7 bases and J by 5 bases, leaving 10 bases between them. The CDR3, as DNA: TGTGCCAGCAACCAGGGTGGAGATACGCAGTATTTT. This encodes CASNQGGDTQYF.

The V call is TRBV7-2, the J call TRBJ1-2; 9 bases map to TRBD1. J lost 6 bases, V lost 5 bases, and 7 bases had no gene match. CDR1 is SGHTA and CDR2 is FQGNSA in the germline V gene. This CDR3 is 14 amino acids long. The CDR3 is CASSADRGKNGYTF. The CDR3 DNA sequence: TGTGCCAGCAGCGCTGACAGGGGGAAGAATGGCTACACCTTC. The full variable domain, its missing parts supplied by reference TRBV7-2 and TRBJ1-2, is GAGVSQSPSNKVTEKGKDVELRCDPISGHTALYWYRQSLGQGLEFLIYFQGNSAPDKSGLPSDRFSAERTGGSVSTLTIQRTQQEDSAVYLCASSADRGKNGYTFGSGTRLTVV.

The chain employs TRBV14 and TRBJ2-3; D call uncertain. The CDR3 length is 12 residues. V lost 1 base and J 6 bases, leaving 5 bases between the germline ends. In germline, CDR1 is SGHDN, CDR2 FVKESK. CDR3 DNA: TGTGCCAGCAGCCAAGTTCCGGATACGCAGTATTTT. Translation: CASSQVPDTQYF.

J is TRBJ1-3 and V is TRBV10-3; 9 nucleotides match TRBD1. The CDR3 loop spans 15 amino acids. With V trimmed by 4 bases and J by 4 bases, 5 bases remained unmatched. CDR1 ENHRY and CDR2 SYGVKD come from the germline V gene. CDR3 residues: CAISVAQGAGNTIYF. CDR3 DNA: TGTGCCATCAGTGTGGCACAGGGGGCAGGAAACACCATATATTTT.

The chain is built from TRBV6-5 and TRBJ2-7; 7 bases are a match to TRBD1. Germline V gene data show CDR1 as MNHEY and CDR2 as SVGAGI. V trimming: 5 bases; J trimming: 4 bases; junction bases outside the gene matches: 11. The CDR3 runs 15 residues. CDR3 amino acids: CASSPPSTGIYEQYF. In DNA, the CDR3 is TGTGCCAGCAGTCCGCCTTCGACAGGGATTTACGAGCAGTACTTC.

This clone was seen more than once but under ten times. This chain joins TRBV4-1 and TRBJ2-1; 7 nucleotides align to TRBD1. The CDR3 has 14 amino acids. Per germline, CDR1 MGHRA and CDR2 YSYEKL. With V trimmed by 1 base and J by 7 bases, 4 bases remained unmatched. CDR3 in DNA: TGCGCCAGCAGCCAAGGACAGGGCTGGAATGAGCAGTTCTTC. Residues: CASSQGQGWNEQFF.

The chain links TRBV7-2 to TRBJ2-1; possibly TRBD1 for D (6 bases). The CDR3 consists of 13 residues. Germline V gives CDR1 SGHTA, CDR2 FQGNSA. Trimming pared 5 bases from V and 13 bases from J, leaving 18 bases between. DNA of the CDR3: TGTGCCAGCAGCCTCAACAGGGCAGGGGAACAGTTCTTC. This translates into CASSLNRAGEQFF.

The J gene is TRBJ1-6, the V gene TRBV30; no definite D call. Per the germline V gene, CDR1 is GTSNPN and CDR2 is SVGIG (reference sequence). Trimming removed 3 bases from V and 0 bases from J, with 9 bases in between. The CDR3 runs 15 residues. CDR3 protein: CAWSQASSYNSPLHF. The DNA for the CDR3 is TGTGCCTGGAGCCAGGCGAGCTCCTATAATTCACCCCTCCACTTT.

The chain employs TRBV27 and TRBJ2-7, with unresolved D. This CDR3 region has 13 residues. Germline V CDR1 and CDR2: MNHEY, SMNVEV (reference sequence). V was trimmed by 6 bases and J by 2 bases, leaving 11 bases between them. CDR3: CASSPGRAYEQYF. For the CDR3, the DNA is TGTGCCAGCAGCCCCGGTCGGGCCTACGAGCAGTACTTC.

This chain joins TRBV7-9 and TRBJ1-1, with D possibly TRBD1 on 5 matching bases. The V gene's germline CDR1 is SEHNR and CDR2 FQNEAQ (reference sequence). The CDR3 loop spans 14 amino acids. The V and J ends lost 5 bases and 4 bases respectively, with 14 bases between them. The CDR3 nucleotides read TGTGCCAGCAGCCTCATTACAGGTATCACTGAAGCTTTCTTT. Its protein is CASSLITGITEAFF.